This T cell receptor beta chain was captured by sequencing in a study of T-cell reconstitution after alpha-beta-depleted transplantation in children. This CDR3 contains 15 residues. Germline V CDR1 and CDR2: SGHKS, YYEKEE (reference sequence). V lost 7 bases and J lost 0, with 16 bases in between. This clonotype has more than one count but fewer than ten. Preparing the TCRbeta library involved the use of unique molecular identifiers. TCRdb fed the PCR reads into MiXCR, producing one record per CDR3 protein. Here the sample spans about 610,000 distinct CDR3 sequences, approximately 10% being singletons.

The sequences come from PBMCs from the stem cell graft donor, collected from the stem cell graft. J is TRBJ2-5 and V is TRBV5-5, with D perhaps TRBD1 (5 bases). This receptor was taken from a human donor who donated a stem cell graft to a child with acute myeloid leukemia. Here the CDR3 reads CASSLPQGNQETQYF. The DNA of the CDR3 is TGTGCCAGCTCCCTACCGCAGGGTAACCAAGAGACCCAGTACTTC.